Shown below are 13 T cell receptor beta chains from a single sample sequenced in a study of OX40 agonist ivuxolimab in advanced cancers. Profiling relied on immunoSEQ multiplex PCR, and the TCRdb table lists in-frame clones only, not all of them. The sample lists about 83,000 clones, approximately 83% occurring once. The material sequenced was CD4+ or CD8+ T cells sorted from blood, taken in a trial of the OX40 agonist ivuxolimab. The receptors stem from an adult with an advanced solid tumor such as melanoma, head and neck, liver or kidney cancer.

This clone showed up just once. The chain employs TRBV5-4 and TRBJ1-3, with 7 bases that match TRBD1. Germline V gene data show CDR1 as SGHNT and CDR2 as YYREEE (reference sequence). This CDR3 has 15 amino acids. V lost 1 base to trimming and J lost 2 bases; unmatched junction nucleotides: 3. CDR3 bases: TGTGCCAGCAGCTTGTATGGACAGGCTGGAAACACCATATATTTT. This sequence encodes CASSLYGQAGNTIYF.

This CDR3 is CASSQASGGTDTQYF. In DNA form, the CDR3 reads TGCGCCAGCAGCCAAGCTAGCGGGGGCACAGATACGCAGTATTTT. J is TRBJ2-3 and V is TRBV4-1, with 9 bases that match TRBD2. Germline-derived CDR1 and CDR2 are MGHRA and YSYEKL. V shed 1 base, J shed 1 base, and the junction held 0 bases outside the gene matches. The CDR3 has 15 amino acids.

J is TRBJ1-3 and V is TRBV2; D ambiguous. The CDR3 consists of 15 residues. V gave up 4 bases and J gave up 0 bases, with 10 bases separating them. Germline V gives CDR1 SNHLY, CDR2 FYNNEI. CDR3 in DNA: TGTGCCAGCAGTGCCGAGGCCTACTCTGGAAACACCATATATTTT. This translates into CASSAEAYSGNTIYF.

The J gene is TRBJ2-2, the V gene TRBV4-1, with 8 bases identical to TRBD1. This CDR3 has 16 amino acids. The trim removed 3 bases at V and 4 bases at J, leaving 7 bases unmatched. The V gene's germline CDR1 is MGHRA and CDR2 YSYEKL. As DNA, the CDR3 is TGCGCCAGCAGCCATACGACAGGGGATGGCACCGGGGAGCTGTTTTTT. Translation: CASSHTTGDGTGELFF.

The gene calls are TRBV18 and TRBJ2-7, with D perhaps matching TRBD1 (6 bases). V was pared by 0 bases and J by 3 bases, with 9 bases between. CDR3 size: 14 residues. Germline V gene lookup returns CDR1 KGHSH and CDR2 LQKENI. The DNA of the CDR3 is TGTGCCAGCTCACCACCTCGGACAGACTACGAGCAGTACTTC. This gives the protein CASSPPRTDYEQYF.

V is TRBV5-8 and J is TRBJ2-3; perhaps TRBD2 as D (7 bases). This CDR3 is built from 15 residues. Trimming took off 4 bases at V and 2 bases at J, with 14 bases between the two ends. Germline CDR1 reads SGHTS; CDR2 reads YDEGEE. The CDR3 sequence is CASSERDIDTDTQYF. In nucleotides, the CDR3 is TGTGCCAGCAGCGAGCGGGACATAGACACAGATACGCAGTATTTT.

The CDR3 loop reads CASSSVQGAGTEAFF. The CDR3 DNA follows: TGTGCCAGCAGCTCAGTACAGGGGGCCGGCACTGAAGCTTTCTTT. The chain joins TRBV5-4 to TRBJ1-1; the match to TRBD1 covers 9 bases. The germline CDR1 and CDR2 sequences are SGHNT and YYREEE (reference sequence). The ends lost 3 bases at V and 4 bases at J; junction bases unmatched: 7. This CDR3 is built from 15 residues. The whole variable domain, remainder taken from reference TRBV5-4 and TRBJ1-1, is ETGVTQSPTHLIKTRGQQVTLRCSSQSGHNTVSWYQQALGQGPQFIFQYYREEENGRGNFPPRFSGLQFPNYSSELNVNALELDDSALYLCASSSVQGAGTEAFFGQGTRLTVV.

The chain joins TRBV7-2 to TRBJ2-3; no reliable D call. CDR1 is SGHTA and CDR2 is FQGNSA in the germline V gene. This CDR3 comprises 13 residues. Trimming cost V 4 bases and J 2 bases, with 7 bases left between them. CDR3: CASSSLTTDTQYF. CDR3 nucleotide sequence: TGTGCCAGCAGCTCCCTCACCACAGATACGCAGTATTTT.

This clone appeared a single time. The chain employs TRBV30 and TRBJ1-3; no clear D gene. Trimming shortened V by 5 bases and J by 0 bases, and 8 bases separated the two germline ends. This CDR3 region has 13 residues. Germline-derived CDR1 and CDR2 are GTSNPN and SVGIG (reference sequence). The CDR3 DNA reads TGTGCCTGGTCCACCCTCTCTGGAAACACCATATATTTT. It yields the protein CAWSTLSGNTIYF.

In this sample, this clone turned up a few times. The gene calls are TRBV19 and TRBJ1-5; TRBD1 might be the D (6 bases). In germline, CDR1 is LNHDA, CDR2 SQIVND (reference sequence). The CDR3 sequence is 18 residues long. The V end lost 0 bases, the J end lost 1 base, and 16 bases lay between the germline ends. The CDR3 DNA is TGTGCCAGTAGTATAGACCCCGGGACAAGTCTGAGCAATCAGCCCCAGCATTTT. Its protein is CASSIDPGTSLSNQPQHF.

This clone was detected a few times. This chain connects TRBV30 to TRBJ1-3; D gene ambiguous. V was pared by 2 bases and J by 1 base, with 6 bases between. Germline lookup yields CDR1 GTSNPN and CDR2 SVGIG (reference sequence). CDR3 size: 13 residues. CDR3 in amino acids: CAWSSGSGNTIYF. The CDR3 bases are TGTGCCTGGAGTTCTGGGTCTGGAAACACCATATATTTT.

This chain links TRBV5-1 with TRBJ2-3; 13 bases match TRBD2. J lost 1 base, V lost 4 bases, and 3 bases had no gene match. CDR1 is SGHRS, CDR2 YFSETQ, per germline. The CDR3 spans 16 residues. This CDR3 reads CASSRTSGGRTDTQYF. The CDR3 coding sequence is TGCGCCAGCAGCCGGACTAGCGGGGGACGCACAGATACGCAGTATTTT. The full variable domain, in which reference TRBV5-1 and TRBJ2-3 provide the parts outside the CDR3, is KAGVTQTPRYLIKTRGQQVTLSCSPISGHRSVSWYQQTPGQGLQFLFEYFSETQRNKGNFPGRFSGRQFSNSRSEMNVSTLELGDSALYLCASSRTSGGRTDTQYFGPGTRLTVL.

The V and J genes are TRBV5-1 and TRBJ1-3; 9 nucleotides line up with TRBD1. The CDR3 consists of 15 residues. V was clipped by 5 bases and J by 2 bases; unmatched bases: 5. The V gene's germline CDR1 is SGHRS and CDR2 YFSETQ. The CDR3 DNA sequence: TGCGCCAGCAGTCAACAGGGGGCCCCTGGAAACACCATATATTTT. Translation gives CASSQQGAPGNTIYF.